This TCR beta chain derives from a study of shared clonotypes between healthy human individuals. Study-wide findings and caveats: Generation probability values for non-shared clonotypes were lower than those for clonotypes shared by all four donors. When naive CD4 clonotypes were compared across a few donors, 4% to 5.5% were shared.

V dropped 2 bases and J dropped 5 bases, with 15 bases sitting between them. This CDR3 is 15 amino acids long. Germline-derived CDR1 and CDR2 are MGHRA and YSYEKL. Execution of the assay was at deep level. In the authors' workflow: Junction-only sequences produced by ImmunoSEQ had no quality scores, so filtering differed. This table comes from immunoSEQ multiplex PCR, and its TCRdb copy is limited to in-frame clones, with some not included. D and trimming come from the DNA, and the V and J calls and clone size come from that table. Seen here are 2 million to 2.5 million clones, approximately 93% observed once, and the top ten hold about 0.41%. In regard to this clone: The antigen is not known.

The gene calls are TRBV4-1 and TRBJ1-2; possibly TRBD1 for D (5 bases). The TCR was taken from a man aged 18-30 years in good health. Some clones in this sample may be carry-over from other donors' samples. Sequencing was performed on naive CD4+ T cells from PBMCs. Subset denoted: CD45RA+ positively selected. CDR3 DNA: TGCGCCAGCAGCCAAACGCAGGGTGCAGGGTATGGCTACACCTTC. This gives the protein CASSQTQGAGYGYTF.